A single sample gave rise to the 16 T cell receptor beta chains below, sequenced in a study of T cells in Graves' hyperthyroidism and ophthalmopathy. The investigators amplified TCR beta CDR3 regions from RNA transcripts. In the first-round RT-PCR of the TCR CDR3, the HTBI primer set was used. TCRdb fed the multiplex PCR reads into MiXCR, producing one record per CDR3 protein. The table lists 450,000 to 700,000 distinct CDR3 sequences, about half of them singletons. The sequencing sample was made of peripheral blood or thyroid tissue (not recorded which). These receptor sequences come from an adult woman with Graves' disease, either hyperthyroidism or ophthalmopathy (not recorded which).

V usage is TRBV29-1 and J usage is TRBJ1-1, with TRBD1 matching over 9 bases. The J segment lost 9 bases and the V segment lost 6 bases, leaving 5 bases of the junction unmatched. CDR3 size: 11 residues. Germline CDR1 reads SQVTM; CDR2 reads ANQGSEA. The DNA for the CDR3 is TGCAGCGTACGACAGGGGGGACAAGCTTTCTTT. Translated, it gives CSVRQGGQAFF.

This clonotype was observed a few times. The chain has TRBV19 and TRBJ1-5; 7 positions agree with TRBD1. Germline trimming cut 7 bases from V and 0 bases from J; bases unmatched to any gene: 3. Germline assignment: CDR1 LNHDA and CDR2 SQIVND (reference sequence). CDR3 size: 14 residues. For the CDR3, the DNA is TGTGCCAGTACTCAGGGGGGTAGCAATCAGCCCCAGCATTTT. Residues: CASTQGGSNQPQHF.

This clonotype was seen ten or more times. This chain joins TRBV5-1 and TRBJ2-2; 7 positions match TRBD2. Germline loops: CDR1 SGHRS, CDR2 YFSETQ. V lost 2 bases, J lost 3 bases, and 4 bases stayed unmatched. The CDR3 contains 15 residues. The CDR3 sequence: CASSLASGYTGELFF. The CDR3 DNA reads as TGCGCCAGCAGCTTAGCTAGCGGTTACACCGGGGAGCTGTTTTTT.

This clonotype was recorded many times. This chain connects TRBV6-1 to TRBJ1-2, with a weak D call TRBD1 (5 bases). CDR3 size: 11 residues. Trimming left V 9 bases short and J 8 bases short, with 13 bases between. Germline values: CDR1 MNHNS, CDR2 SASEGT. CDR3 in DNA: TGTGCCAGTTGGGGGGTTAGCGGCTACACCTTC. Its translation is CASWGVSGYTF.

This clonotype showed up just once. CDR3 protein: CSVISSSGQPQHF. The CDR3 DNA is TGCAGCGTTATTTCTTCCTCGGGTCAGCCCCAGCATTTT. The chain is built from TRBV29-1 and TRBJ1-5; unclear D gene. The CDR3 spans 13 residues. V lost 5 bases and J 6 bases, leaving 14 bases between the germline ends. Looked up from germline, CDR1 is SQVTM and CDR2 is ANQGSEA.

The chain employs TRBV2 and TRBJ1-5; 7 bases fit TRBD1. The V and J ends lost 7 bases and 1 base, in that order; junction bases with no gene match: 10. The CDR3 is made up of 16 amino acids. Germline V gene sequence: CDR1 SNHLY, CDR2 FYNNEI. This CDR3 reads CASIIEQGRSNQPQHF. In DNA, the CDR3 is TGTGCCAGCATTATCGAACAGGGGAGAAGCAATCAGCCCCAGCATTTT.

Turning to this clonotype: This clone may be a read error of a much larger clone one base away. This chain joins TRBV12-3 or TRBV12-4 and TRBJ2-7, with a tentative D call TRBD2 (6 bases). V was cut by 6 bases and J by 5 bases, with 20 bases left in between. CDR3 length: 15 amino acids. DNA of the CDR3: TGTGCCAGCAGGCAATCTAGGAGGGGTCGGCACGAGCAGTACTTC. This encodes CASRQSRRGRHEQYF.

This clonotype was counted at least ten times. The rearrangement uses TRBV19 and TRBJ1-5; unclear D gene. Germline loops: CDR1 LNHDA, CDR2 SQIVND (reference sequence). Trimming took 4 bases from V and 4 from J, leaving 14 bases between them. The length of the CDR3 is 15 residues. This CDR3 is CASSKYELGNQPQHF. CDR3 DNA: TGTGCCAGTAGTAAGTACGAACTTGGAAATCAGCCCCAGCATTTT.

This chain links TRBV20-1 with TRBJ2-7; 14 bases match TRBD2. The CDR3 has 16 amino acids. The V gene's germline CDR1 is DFQATT and CDR2 SNEGSKA (reference sequence). Trimming at V came to 6 bases and at J to 5 bases, leaving 12 bases not matched to a gene. The DNA for the CDR3 is TGCAGTGCCACTAAGGGACTAGCGGGAGTGATTGACGAGCAGTACTTC. Translated, it gives CSATKGLAGVIDEQYF.

The chain combines TRBV7-2 with TRBJ1-2; D may be TRBD1 (6 bases). CDR3 length: 15 amino acids. Germline V gene lookup returns CDR1 SGHTA and CDR2 FQGNSA. V lost 0 bases to trimming and J lost 11 bases, with 19 bases between them. DNA of the CDR3: TGTGCCAGCAGCTTAGCGAGTAAGACAGGCAGCGGTTACACCTTC. Translation: CASSLASKTGSGYTF.

This clonotype was recorded a few times. The V gene is TRBV24-1, the J gene TRBJ2-3; the D gene is possibly TRBD1 (6 bases). Trimming left V 4 bases short and J 4 bases short, with 14 bases between. The CDR3 has 15 residues. CDR1 is KGHDR, CDR2 SFDVKD, per germline. The CDR3 DNA sequence: TGTGCCACCAGTGACCCTAGGACAGAGTCAGATACGCAGTATTTT. Protein sequence: CATSDPRTESDTQYF.

The rearrangement joins TRBV10-3 to TRBJ1-5; D gene uncertain. The germline V and J ends were trimmed by 1 base and 3 bases, with 10 bases remaining between them. This CDR3 region has 15 residues. The germline V gene has CDR1 ENHRY and CDR2 SYGVKD. In DNA, the CDR3 is TGTGCCATCAGTGAGTTGGAGGGATTCAATCAGCCCCAGCATTTT. Protein: CAISELEGFNQPQHF.

This clonotype was found many times. The chain uses TRBV4-1 and TRBJ2-7; the D gene could be TRBD1 or TRBD2 (6 bases each). V lost 3 bases to trimming and J lost 2 bases, with 11 bases between them. This CDR3 has 14 amino acids. Germline V gene data show CDR1 as MGHRA and CDR2 as YSYEKL. CDR3 DNA sequence: TGCGCCAGCAGCCACATCGGGGGCGCCTACGAGCAGTACTTC. Protein product: CASSHIGGAYEQYF.

The V call is TRBV10-2, the J call TRBJ2-7, with D tentatively TRBD1 (5 bases). This CDR3 spans 11 amino acids. Germline-derived CDR1 and CDR2 are WSHSY and SAAADI. V was pared by 5 bases and J by 11 bases, with 13 bases between. CDR3: CASSPDSVEYF. In DNA, the CDR3 is TGCGCCAGCAGTCCTGACAGCGTGGAGTACTTC.

J is TRBJ1-2 and V is TRBV12-3 or TRBV12-4; 10 bases fit TRBD1. The ends lost 6 bases at V and 6 bases at J; junction bases unmatched: 10. This CDR3 is built from 15 residues. Here the CDR3 reads CASSLGQGWIHGYTF. CDR3 DNA: TGTGCCAGCAGCTTGGGACAGGGGTGGATCCATGGCTACACCTTC.

This clonotype was seen a handful of times. The gene calls are TRBV19 and TRBJ1-2; D may be TRBD1 (5 bases). Germline loops: CDR1 LNHDA, CDR2 SQIVND (reference sequence). The CDR3 is made up of 11 amino acids. The CDR3 bases are TGTGCTAGTTCGGGGGGAAGCGGCTACACCTTC. As protein: CASSGGSGYTF.